This TCR beta chain was recovered during a study of blood T cell repertoires in COVID-19. Study-level background: COVID-19 samples, acute and convalescent, were from the United States, Italy and Spain.

The junction had 8 bases not matched to a gene; V was cut back by 5 bases and J by 0 bases. Germline V lookup: CDR1 MNHEY, CDR2 SMNVEV (reference sequence). The CDR3 is 18 amino acids. This table comes from immunoSEQ multiplex PCR, and its TCRdb copy is limited to in-frame clones, with some not included. The sample has 300,000 to 500,000 clones, around 87% seen once. Individuals aged roughly 18 to 90 years were recruited from 24 US areas. The sequenced material came from PBMCs or T cells enriched from blood (not recorded which). The TCR sequence derives from a woman between 25 and 40 years old with acute COVID-19. The V call is TRBV27, the J call TRBJ2-6; 9 bases match TRBD1. Written as DNA, the CDR3 is TGTGCCAGCAGTCTAAGGGACAGGGTGGACTCTGGGGCCAACGTCCTGACTTTC. Its translation is CASSLRDRVDSGANVLTF.